This T cell receptor beta chain was profiled in a study of CD8+CD57+ T cells in acquired aplastic anemia (dated by TCRdb to the late 2010s). Broadly, across the study: DNA extracted from sorted CD4+ and CD8+ cells had a mean of approximately 3 ug, with a range of 0.2 to 27.4 ug. A CD8+CD57+ expansion meant a frequency higher than the mean frequency seen in healthy subjects. Here is what the overall study found, with its caveats: Some 30 CD8+ CDR3 sequences were found to be shared between patients and controls, but these sequences appeared to be highly expressed in patients and within the immunodominant clones of the patients. Patients and healthy controls showed no significant difference in CD8+ Simpson's diversity (P=0.060).

The CDR3 runs 17 residues from the cysteine to the phenylalanine. Only the CDR3 portion is preserved as DNA: 51 bases, with reading frame beginning at the first base. The germline V gene yields MGHDK for CDR1 and SYGVNS for CDR2. With respect to this clonotype: What antigen it recognizes has not been identified. At one boundary the junction diverges from the germline segment, which might be a read error.

The patients picked for sequencing were ones in whom flow cytometry had shown an expansion of CD8+CD57+ cells. Every patient had severe acquired aplastic anemia, diagnosed using the International Study of Aplastic Anemia and Agranulocytosis and Camitta criteria. No therapy had been received by the patients at the time of blood sampling. TCR repertoires of sorted CD4+ and CD8+ blood T cells from severe aplastic anemia patients and healthy subjects were deep-sequenced in the study. In the USA, patient enrollment took place under clinicaltrials.gov protocols 00001620, 01623167, 00001397, 00071045, 00081523 and 00961064. Ficoll-Paque density gradient centrifugation was used to isolate peripheral blood mononuclear cells. Before DNA extraction, CD4+ and CD8+ T cells were sorted with FACS or magnetic beads. TCR beta VDJ combination and CDR3 sequence profiling used genomic DNA as the template. TCR repertoire sequencing was run on an Illumina HiSeq 2000. As for how the authors treated the data: TRBV/TRBJ rearrangement plots, CDR3 size and DJ length profiles, and Simpson's diversity index were used to evaluate the repertoires. The most abundant DNA sequence in the deep sequencing data was taken as the immunodominant clone. CDR3 amino acid sequences were screened for sharing across subjects and were compared with published repertoires and the VDJdb database. The public reads were run again by TCRdb, first through fastp at Q25 and then through MiXCR, and only productive beta chains were kept. Every distinct CDR3 protein forms one entry, paired with its most common genes and DNA. TCRdb's processing, not the authors', yielded these V and J calls. This sample has about 40,000 distinct CDR3 sequences in its table, and approximately 57% of those were observed once. The ten largest clonotypes hold 59% of the sample.

Sequences were obtained from sorted CD4+, CD8+, or CD8+CD57+ T cells (not recorded which) from PBMCs. This sequence originates from a human donor with aplastic anemia. The receptor chain draws on TRBV25-1 and TRBJ2-7, and 9 junctional nucleotides match TRBD2. The CDR3 amino acid sequence is: CASSEVGERGASCEQYF. The DNA sequence is given as TGTGCCAGCAGTGAAGTGGGGGAGCGGGGGGCTTCCTGCGAGCAGTACTTC.